One T cell receptor beta chain is described in this entry. As yet, its antigen is unknown. This sample is drawn from a study of cytomegalovirus exposure and HLA in healthy donors. Overall study findings and caveats: Testing in vitro showed a few CMV-associated chains specific for CMV antigens.

Vbeta (60) and Jbeta (13) primers were used in the PCR. Only in-frame clones appear in the TCRdb table, and some are missing; sequencing was by immunoSEQ multiplex PCR. The sample holds around 120,000 clones, roughly 80% seen once. The clonotype comes from a female donor in good health and CMV-seropositive. Sequenced sample: PBMCs.

The CDR3 region is CASSPGGAGAKRIYSYNEQFF. The CDR3 coding sequence is TGTGCCAGTAGTCCCGGTGGGGCGGGGGCCAAAAGAATTTACTCCTACAATGAGCAGTTCTTC. The chain has TRBV19 and TRBJ2-1, with D perhaps matching TRBD2 (7 bases). Germline loops: CDR1 LNHDA, CDR2 SQIVND (reference sequence). V was trimmed by 5 bases and J by 0 bases, leaving 29 bases between them. This CDR3 is 21 amino acids long.